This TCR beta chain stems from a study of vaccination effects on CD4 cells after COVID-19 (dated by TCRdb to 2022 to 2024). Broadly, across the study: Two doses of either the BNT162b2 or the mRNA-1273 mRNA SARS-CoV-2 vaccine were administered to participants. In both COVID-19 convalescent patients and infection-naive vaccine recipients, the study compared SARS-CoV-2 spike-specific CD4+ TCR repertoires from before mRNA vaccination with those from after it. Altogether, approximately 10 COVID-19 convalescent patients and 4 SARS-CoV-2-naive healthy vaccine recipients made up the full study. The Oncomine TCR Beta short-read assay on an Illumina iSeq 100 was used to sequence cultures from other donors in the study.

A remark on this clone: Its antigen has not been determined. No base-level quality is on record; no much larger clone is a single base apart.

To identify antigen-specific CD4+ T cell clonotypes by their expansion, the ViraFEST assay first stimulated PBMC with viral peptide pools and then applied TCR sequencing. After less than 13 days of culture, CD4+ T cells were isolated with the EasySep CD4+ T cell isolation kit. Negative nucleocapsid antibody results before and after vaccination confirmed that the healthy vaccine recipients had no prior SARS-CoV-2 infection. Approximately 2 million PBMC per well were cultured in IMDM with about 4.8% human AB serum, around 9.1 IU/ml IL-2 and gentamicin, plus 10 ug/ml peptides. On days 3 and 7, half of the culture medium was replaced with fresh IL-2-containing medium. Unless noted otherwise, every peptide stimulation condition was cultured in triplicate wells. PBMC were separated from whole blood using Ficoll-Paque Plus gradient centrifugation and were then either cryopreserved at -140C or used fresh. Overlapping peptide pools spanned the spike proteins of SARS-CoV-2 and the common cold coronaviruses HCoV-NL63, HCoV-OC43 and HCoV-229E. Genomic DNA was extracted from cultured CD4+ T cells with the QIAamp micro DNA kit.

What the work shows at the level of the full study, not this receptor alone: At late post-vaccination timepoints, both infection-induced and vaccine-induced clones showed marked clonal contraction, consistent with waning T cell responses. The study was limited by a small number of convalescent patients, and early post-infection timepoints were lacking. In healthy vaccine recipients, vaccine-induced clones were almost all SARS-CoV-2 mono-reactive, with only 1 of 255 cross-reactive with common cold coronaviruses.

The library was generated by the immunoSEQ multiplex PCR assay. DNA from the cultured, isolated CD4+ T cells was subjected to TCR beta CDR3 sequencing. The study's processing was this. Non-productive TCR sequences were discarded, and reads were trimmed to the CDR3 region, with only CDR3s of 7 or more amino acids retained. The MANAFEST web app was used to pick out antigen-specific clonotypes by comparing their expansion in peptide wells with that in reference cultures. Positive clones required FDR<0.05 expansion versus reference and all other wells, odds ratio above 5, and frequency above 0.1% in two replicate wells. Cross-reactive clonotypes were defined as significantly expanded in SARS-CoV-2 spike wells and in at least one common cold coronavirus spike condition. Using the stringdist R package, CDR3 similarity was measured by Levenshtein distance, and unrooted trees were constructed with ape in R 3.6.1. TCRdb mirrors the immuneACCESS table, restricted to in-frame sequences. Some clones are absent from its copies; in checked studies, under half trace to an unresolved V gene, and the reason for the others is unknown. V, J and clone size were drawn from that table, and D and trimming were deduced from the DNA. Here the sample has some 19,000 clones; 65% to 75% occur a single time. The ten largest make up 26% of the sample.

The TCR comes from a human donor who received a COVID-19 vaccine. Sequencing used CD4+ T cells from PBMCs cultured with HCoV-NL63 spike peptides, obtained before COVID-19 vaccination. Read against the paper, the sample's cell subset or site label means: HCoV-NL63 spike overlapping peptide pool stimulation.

The DNA reads TGTGCCAGCAGCCCCGGGACTAGCGGGCGGACTAGCGCAGATACGCAGTATTTT. Its amino acids are CASSPGTSGRTSADTQYF. This receptor chain uses TRBV11-2 and TRBJ2-3; 12 bases in the middle match TRBD2. CDR1 is given as SGHAT and CDR2 as FQNNGV, both from the germline V gene. Measured from the cysteine to the phenylalanine, the CDR3 is 18 residues long. Just CDR3 DNA is preserved here, 54 bases in frame from base 1. V is pruned by 5 bases and J by 4 bases, leaving 13 bases of the junction without a gene match.